This is a list of T cell receptor beta chains from one sample in a study of T cells expressing NK-cell markers. TCRdb processed the 5' RACE reads again and assigns one entry to each CDR3 protein, with no DNA. The specimen's table records 500,000 to 700,000 distinct CDR3 sequences. The specimen was blood T cells: a sorted CD56 or NKG2C T cell subset, CD4+ or CD8+ T cells, or bulk PBMC T cells (not recorded which). The receptors shown here come from a man aged 18-30 years in good health. The CDR3 runs from the conserved cysteine through the conserved F or W.

>TRBJ2-3|TRBV7-8
CASSQSQGQGSDTQYF
>TRBJ2-5|TRBV25-1
CASSESLAGVGETQYF
>TRBJ2-7|TRBV12-3/TRBV12-4
CASSLSLLLFGQLGYEQYF
>TRBJ2-5|TRBV18
CASSPEGRETQYF
>TRBJ1-2|TRBV6-1
CASSTGRRNPYGYTF
>TRBJ2-7|TRBV18
CASSHERYEQYF
>TRBJ2-1|TRBV29-1
CSVPHGGTRTDNEQFF
>TRBJ2-1|TRBV30
CAKTSGSRNEQFF
>TRBJ2-1|TRBV11-2
CASKGLAGEGYNEQFF
>TRBJ2-5|TRBV2
CASSEPFAGRETQYF
>TRBJ2-5|TRBV12-3/TRBV12-4
CASGLRGTQYF
>TRBJ1-1|TRBV28
CASSLRRRGAEAFF
>TRBJ2-1|TRBV12-3/TRBV12-4
CASSSHGTGGEQFF
>TRBJ2-3|TRBV10-1
CASSESRGGGGPDTQYF
>TRBJ1-2|TRBV7-8
CASSPRGLANYGYTF
>TRBJ2-1|TRBV6-2/TRBV6-3
CASSAKGSYNEQFF
>TRBJ2-5|TRBV20-1
CSAGSGGLAGVMETQYF
>TRBJ2-2|TRBV10-1
CASSELAGGAGELFF
>TRBJ2-3|TRBV20-1
CSARDSTAPDTQYF
>TRBJ2-2|TRBV28
CASGTVISGQNTGELFF
>TRBJ1-1|TRBV10-1
CASSGTRQGVTEAFF
>TRBJ2-1|TRBV5-1
CASSTSYNEQFF
>TRBJ2-1|TRBV12-3/TRBV12-4
CASSLRDLVNEQFF
>TRBJ2-1|TRBV20-1
CSARASGSPTYNEQFF
>TRBJ2-4|TRBV20-1
CSAREGGRALAKNIQYF
>TRBJ1-1|TRBV19
CASSIGGNTEAFF
>TRBJ2-7|TRBV7-2
CASSLAGLMYEQYF
>TRBJ1-1|TRBV7-9
CASSLVGGPDTEAFF
>TRBJ1-2|TRBV20-1
CSASGQARGGYTF
>TRBJ2-1|TRBV2
CASSSAGVTYNEQFF
>TRBJ1-1|TRBV7-9
CASSLGQGGGTEAFF
>TRBJ1-1|TRBV11-2
CASSVDRRAFF
>TRBJ2-3|TRBV20-1
CSFGKLAVTDTQYF
>TRBJ1-4|TRBV10-2
CASSELTEEEKLFF
>TRBJ2-7|TRBV29-1
CSVEESNPWRHSNYEQYF
>TRBJ2-1|TRBV10-3
CATAGTLGLYNEQFF
>TRBJ2-1|TRBV29-1
CSVPVVGVGNEQFF
>TRBJ1-5|TRBV21-1
CASSGPSGGHQPQHF
>TRBJ2-7|TRBV5-1
CASSGFTGTGYEQYF
>TRBJ2-6|TRBV15
CATSRGRGANVLTF
>TRBJ2-5|TRBV5-1
CASQRMTGMKETQYF
>TRBJ2-7|TRBV12-3/TRBV12-4
CASSLKGVEQYF
>TRBJ2-5|TRBV18
CASSPDRAQETQYF
>TRBJ1-2|TRBV24-1
CATSEEGRNGYTF
>TRBJ2-7|TRBV25-1
CASSEGTGVDEQYF
>TRBJ1-2|TRBV2
CASSELGGAPYGYTF
>TRBJ2-3|TRBV11-1
CASSQTRALQGDDTQYF
>TRBJ1-5|TRBV30
CAWSDEGRYSNQPQHF
>TRBJ2-5|TRBV12-3/TRBV12-4
CASALRDYQETQYF
>TRBJ2-7|TRBV10-3
CAISESKGTEQYF
>TRBJ2-6|TRBV5-1
CASSRGRQGRSGANVLTF
>TRBJ2-3|TRBV7-9
CASSHTVDRVFGSDTQYF
>TRBJ2-5|TRBV5-1
CASSLEASGSQETQYF
>TRBJ2-3|TRBV20-1
CSASYDLARTDTQYF
>TRBJ2-4|TRBV7-2
CASSLVGGESKNIQYF
>TRBJ2-1|TRBV15
CATSRDLNRVSYNEQFF
>TRBJ2-3|TRBV20-1
CSAPGLAGAPRTDTQYF
>TRBJ2-1|TRBV5-5
CASSWAQAAIYNEQFF